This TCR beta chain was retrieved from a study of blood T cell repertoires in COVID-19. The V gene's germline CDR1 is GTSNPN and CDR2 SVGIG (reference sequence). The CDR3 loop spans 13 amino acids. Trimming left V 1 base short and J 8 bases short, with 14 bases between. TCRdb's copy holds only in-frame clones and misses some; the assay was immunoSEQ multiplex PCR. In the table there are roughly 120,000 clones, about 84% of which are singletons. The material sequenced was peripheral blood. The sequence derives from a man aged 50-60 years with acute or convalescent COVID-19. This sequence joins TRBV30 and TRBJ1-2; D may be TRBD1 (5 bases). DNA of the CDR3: TGTGCCTGGAGTGAGGACACCCACGGGGGCTACACCTTC. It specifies CAWSEDTHGGYTF. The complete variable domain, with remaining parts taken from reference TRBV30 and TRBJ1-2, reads SQTIHQWPATLVQPVGSPLSLECTVEGTSNPNLYWYRQAAGRGLQLLFYSVGIGQISSEVPQNLSASRPQDRQFILSSKKLLLSDSGFYLCAWSEDTHGGYTFGSGTRLTVV.